These T cell receptor beta chains were read from a single sample in a study of long-term antiretroviral therapy in people with HIV. Method: immunoSEQ multiplex PCR; TCRdb's copy keeps in-frame clones and lacks some. This sample has under 25,000 clones; 93% occur once, and the top ten carry approximately 8.5%. The sequencing here drew on unsorted PBMCs, taken 7.6 years after starting antiretroviral therapy. The receptors shown here come from a woman in her 40s with HIV. Each CDR3 is given with its conserved first and last residue. Each record gives: CDR3 length, clone size, J gene, V gene, D gene, CDR3 protein, CDR3 DNA. D genes are given only for firm matches. Where a row states a size, it is once, few, many or the class of an expanded clone; other rows omit it.

len: 15
abundance: -
j_gene: TRBJ1-4
v_gene: TRBV28
d_gene: -
CDR3aa: CASSSWAGGDEKLFF
CDR3nt: TGTGCCAGCAGTTCCTGGGCGGGGGGAGATGAAAAACTGTTTTTT

len: 17
abundance: once
j_gene: TRBJ2-1
v_gene: TRBV21-1
d_gene: -
CDR3aa: CASSSRRWQGIYNEQFF
CDR3nt: TGTGCCAGCAGCTCCCGGAGGTGGCAGGGGATCTACAATGAGCAGTTCTTC

len: 16
abundance: -
j_gene: TRBJ1-3
v_gene: TRBV5-1
d_gene: -
CDR3aa: CASSFGGELSGNTIYF
CDR3nt: TGCGCCAGCAGCTTCGGTGGAGAACTATCCGGAAACACCATATATTTT

len: 18
abundance: -
j_gene: TRBJ2-6
v_gene: TRBV19
d_gene: -
CDR3aa: CASQGGGIRSLGANVLTF
CDR3nt: TGTGCCAGCCAGGGAGGGGGGATTCGATCTCTGGGGGCCAACGTCCTGACTTTC

len: 15
abundance: -
j_gene: TRBJ1-4
v_gene: TRBV6-1
d_gene: -
CDR3aa: CASSPDTGSFEKLFF
CDR3nt: TGTGCCAGCAGTCCCGACACGGGGTCCTTTGAAAAACTGTTTTTT

len: 16
abundance: -
j_gene: TRBJ2-2
v_gene: TRBV7-2
d_gene: -
CDR3aa: CASRLAGQGVTGELFF
CDR3nt: TGTGCCAGCAGACTAGCGGGACAGGGGGTTACCGGGGAGCTGTTTTTT

len: 14
abundance: -
j_gene: TRBJ2-3
v_gene: TRBV2
d_gene: TRBD2
CDR3aa: CASSSGGGEDTQYF
CDR3nt: TGTGCCAGCAGCTCGGGGGGGGGCGAAGATACGCAGTATTTT

len: 14
abundance: -
j_gene: TRBJ2-2
v_gene: TRBV9
d_gene: -
CDR3aa: CASSVRWGAGELFF
CDR3nt: TGTGCCAGCAGCGTAAGGTGGGGGGCCGGGGAGCTGTTTTTT

len: 16
abundance: -
j_gene: TRBJ2-2
v_gene: TRBV5-4
d_gene: TRBD1
CDR3aa: CASSDRDRGGTGELFF
CDR3nt: TGTGCCAGCAGCGATAGGGACAGGGGGGGGACCGGGGAGCTGTTTTTT

len: 20
abundance: -
j_gene: TRBJ2-6
v_gene: TRBV5-8
d_gene: TRBD1
CDR3aa: CASSNHLTGTGAGGANVLTF
CDR3nt: TGTGCCAGCAGCAACCACTTAACCGGGACAGGGGCAGGTGGGGCCAACGTCCTGACTTTC

len: 13
abundance: -
j_gene: TRBJ2-5
v_gene: TRBV7-9
d_gene: -
CDR3aa: CASSPRGPETQYF
CDR3nt: TGTGCCAGCAGCCCTCGGGGTCCGGAGACCCAGTACTTC

len: 15
abundance: -
j_gene: TRBJ2-2
v_gene: TRBV10-3
d_gene: -
CDR3aa: CAISESTVNTGELFF
CDR3nt: TGTGCCATCAGTGAGTCGACCGTGAACACCGGGGAGCTGTTTTTT

len: 14
abundance: -
j_gene: TRBJ1-1
v_gene: TRBV30
d_gene: -
CDR3aa: CAWSAGTANTEAFF
CDR3nt: TGTGCCTGGAGTGCGGGGACGGCGAACACTGAAGCTTTCTTT

len: 14
abundance: -
j_gene: TRBJ1-4
v_gene: TRBV15
d_gene: -
CDR3aa: CATSRGEGGEKLFF
CDR3nt: TGTGCCACCAGCAGAGGGGAGGGGGGCGAAAAACTGTTTTTT